The next 27 T cell receptor beta chains were all read from a single sample in a study of blood T cell repertoires in COVID-19. Data came from immunoSEQ multiplex PCR; TCRdb stores just in-frame clones and leaves some out. Among under 300,000 clones, 80% to 90% were seen once, and the ten largest hold over 3%. The sample comprised PBMCs or T cells enriched from blood (not recorded which). These receptor sequences come from a woman aged 40 to 50 who had been exposed to COVID-19.

CDR3 DNA: TGCAGCGCCGTGACAGGGTTTAGTGGCTACACCTTC. Amino acids: CSAVTGFSGYTF. The rearrangement uses TRBV29-1 and TRBJ1-2; 7 nucleotides match TRBD1. In germline, CDR1 is SQVTM, CDR2 ANQGSEA. The CDR3 contains 12 residues. V dropped 7 bases and J dropped 7; count of bases not matched to a gene: 9.

This rearrangement joins TRBV7-2 to TRBJ1-2, with D maybe TRBD1 (5 bases). This CDR3 spans 14 amino acids. The germline CDR1 and CDR2 sequences are SGHTA and FQGNSA. V lost 1 base to trimming and J lost 8 bases, with 14 bases between them. CDR3 loop: CASSLGTQIRGYTF. The DNA of the CDR3 is TGTGCCAGCAGCTTAGGGACACAGATTCGGGGCTACACCTTC.

This sequence joins TRBV20-1 and TRBJ2-7; 7 nucleotides agree with TRBD2. There are 15 residues in the CDR3. Germline-derived CDR1 and CDR2 are DFQATT and SNEGSKA (reference sequence). Trimming removed 3 bases from V and 5 bases from J; junction bases left unmatched: 13. CDR3 amino acids: CSASSLAAPRHEQYF. In DNA form, the CDR3 reads TGCAGTGCTAGTAGTCTAGCGGCGCCGCGGCACGAGCAGTACTTC.

This clone appeared a few times. The V and J genes are TRBV6-1 and TRBJ2-1; a weak D match, TRBD2 (5 bases). The germline V gene encodes CDR1 MNHNS and CDR2 SASEGT. V was cut by 2 bases and J by 0 bases, with 8 bases left in between. The CDR3 runs 15 residues. The CDR3 DNA is TGTGCCAGCAGTGAAAGAGGGAGCTCCTACAATGAGCAGTTCTTC. Translation gives CASSERGSSYNEQFF.

CDR3 sequence (DNA): TGCGCCAGCAGCCGTGGGGCAGGGCCCCGGAATGAGCAGTTCTTC. Amino acids: CASSRGAGPRNEQFF. V gene TRBV5-1 combines with J gene TRBJ2-1; tentatively, D is TRBD1 (5 bases). Trimming removed 4 bases from V and 7 bases from J, with 18 bases in between. Per germline, CDR1 SGHRS and CDR2 YFSETQ. This CDR3 is built from 15 residues.

V is TRBV7-2 and J is TRBJ1-6, with 7 positions matching TRBD1. With 5 bases clipped from V and 0 bases from J, the junction kept 10 bases outside the gene matches. The CDR3 sequence is 18 residues long. Germline V gives CDR1 SGHTA, CDR2 FQGNSA. Here the CDR3 DNA reads TGTGCCAGCAGCCCACCCGGACAGGTTCACTCCTATAATTCACCCCTCCACTTT. Translating gives CASSPPGQVHSYNSPLHF.

The V and J genes are TRBV23-1 and TRBJ2-5; 7 bases agree with TRBD1. TRBV23-1 is placed among ORFs of uncertain function. The V gene end was trimmed by 4 bases and the J gene end by 5 bases; junction bases not matched to a gene: 10. This CDR3 has 15 amino acids. The CDR3 here is CASSPLRGGRETQYF. The DNA for the CDR3 is TGCGCCAGCAGTCCCCTGAGAGGGGGCCGGGAGACCCAGTACTTC.

The genes are TRBV5-8 and TRBJ1-4; 7 bases match TRBD1. Trimming at V came to 2 bases and at J to 5 bases, leaving 6 bases not matched to a gene. Germline-derived CDR1 and CDR2 are SGHTS and YDEGEE. The CDR3 is 15 residues long. In nucleotides, the CDR3 is TGTGCCAGCAGCTTAGTAGACAGGGAAAATGAAAAACTGTTTTTT. Its translation: CASSLVDRENEKLFF.

The chain joins TRBV14 to TRBJ2-1; 9 bases align to TRBD1. J gave up 5 bases and V 6 bases, and 5 bases lay outside the gene matches. Germline V gene sequence: CDR1 SGHDN, CDR2 FVKESK. CDR3 length equals 14 residues. The CDR3 is CASRQWTGDNEQFF. In DNA, the CDR3 is TGTGCCAGCAGGCAATGGACAGGGGACAATGAGCAGTTCTTC.

DNA of the CDR3: TGTGCCAGCAGCCCGGGGAGCGGAGAGACCCAGTACTTC. It specifies CASSPGSGETQYF. The chain joins TRBV11-3 to TRBJ2-5; D might be TRBD2 (5 bases). V was pared by 5 bases and J by 4 bases, with 11 bases between. CDR1 SGHNT and CDR2 YENEEA come from the germline V gene. This CDR3 has 13 residues.

The chain has TRBV7-3 and TRBJ2-5; TRBD1 might be the D (5 bases). Germline V gene sequence: CDR1 SGHTA, CDR2 FQGTGA. The CDR3 totals 15 residues. The V gene lost 1 base and the J gene lost 1 base, with 10 bases spanning the gap. CDR3 amino acids: CASSLRWGPQETQYF. CDR3 in DNA: TGTGCCAGCAGCTTAAGGTGGGGCCCCCAAGAGACCCAGTACTTC.

The rearrangement joins TRBV6-5 to TRBJ1-4; TRBD1 matches 8 bases. Germline values: CDR1 MNHEY, CDR2 SVGAGI. Unmatched junction bases numbered 7, after V lost 8 bases and J lost 8 bases. The CDR3 totals 13 residues. The CDR3 sequence is CASQRDRKEKLFF. CDR3 coding DNA: TGTGCCAGCCAACGGGACAGGAAAGAAAAACTGTTTTTT.

The chain couples TRBV11-3 to TRBJ1-5; weak D call: TRBD1 (5 bases). The germline V gene encodes CDR1 SGHNT and CDR2 YENEEA. The CDR3 runs to 14 residues. Trimming removed 5 bases at V and 3 bases at J, with 11 bases between. CDR3 in DNA: TGTGCCAGCAGCCCCGCGGGGGTCAATCAGCCCCAGCATTTT. This encodes CASSPAGVNQPQHF.

This chain uses TRBV28 with TRBJ2-1; tentative D call: TRBD1 (6 bases). Germline V gene sequence: CDR1 MDHEN, CDR2 SYDVKM. CDR3 length: 15 amino acids. The V end lost 7 bases, the J end lost 3 bases, and 16 bases lay between the germline ends. The CDR3 here is CASTLRAGDYNEQFF. The CDR3 DNA sequence: TGTGCCAGCACCCTAAGGGCAGGGGACTACAATGAGCAGTTCTTC.

The chain joins TRBV6-5 to TRBJ2-7, with TRBD2 as a possible D gene (5 bases). CDR3 size: 13 residues. Germline assignment: CDR1 MNHEY and CDR2 SVGAGI. V gave up 6 bases and J gave up 6 bases, with 15 bases separating them. CDR3 in DNA: TGTGCCAGCAGAAGGACCCACGCGGGCGAGCAGTACGTC. As protein: CASRRTHAGEQYV.

Note on this clone: This sample also contains other DNA sequences that code for the same CDR3. The V call is TRBV7-2, the J call TRBJ1-5; D is perhaps TRBD1 (6 bases). The CDR3 is 13 amino acids. V lost 2 bases and J 6 bases, leaving 8 bases between the germline ends. Germline values: CDR1 SGHTA, CDR2 FQGNSA. DNA of the CDR3: TGTGCCAGCAGCTTAAAAGGGGGTCAGCCCCAGCATTTT. Its protein is CASSLKGGQPQHF.

This chain joins TRBV28 and TRBJ1-2; D gene uncertain. CDR1 and CDR2 (germline): MDHEN, SYDVKM. The V gene lost 4 bases and the J gene lost 5 bases, with 14 bases spanning the gap. This CDR3 has 14 residues. The CDR3 DNA sequence: TGTGCCAGCAGTTCTATACTCCCACCATATGGCTACACCTTC. It encodes CASSSILPPYGYTF.

The chain joins TRBV28 to TRBJ1-2, with 8 nucleotides matching TRBD1. The CDR3 extends over 12 amino acids. V shed 6 bases, J shed 6 bases, and the junction held 3 bases outside the gene matches. Germline CDR1 and CDR2: MDHEN and SYDVKM. CDR3 region: CASRAQGDGYTF. CDR3 sequence (DNA): TGTGCCAGCAGGGCACAGGGGGATGGCTACACCTTC.

The count of this clone is one. The rearrangement links TRBV9 to TRBJ1-1; 8 bases are a match to TRBD1. CDR1 is SGDLS, CDR2 YYNGEE, per germline. There are 14 residues in the CDR3. Trimming cost V 4 bases and J 10 bases; bases outside gene matches: 12. This CDR3 is CASSPTGGVLGAFF. The DNA for the CDR3 is TGTGCCAGCAGCCCCACAGGGGGGGTCCTAGGAGCTTTCTTT.

The V call is TRBV5-8, the J call TRBJ1-2, with D perhaps TRBD1 (6 bases). CDR3 length: 12 residues. V was trimmed by 2 bases and J by 7 bases, leaving 9 bases between them. CDR1 and CDR2 (germline): SGHTS, YDEGEE. The CDR3 DNA reads as TGTGCCAGCAGCTTCATAGGGGGTGGCTACACCTTC. It yields the protein CASSFIGGGYTF.

V gene TRBV30 combines with J gene TRBJ2-7; perhaps TRBD1 as D (6 bases). V lost 0 bases and J lost 6, with 9 bases in between. Looked up from germline, CDR1 is GTSNPN and CDR2 is SVGIG (reference sequence). The CDR3 length is 12 residues. CDR3: CAWSVQGSEQYV. The CDR3 bases are TGTGCCTGGAGTGTACAGGGCTCCGAGCAGTACGTC.

The chain employs TRBV9 and TRBJ2-1; no firm D call. CDR3 length: 15 amino acids. Germline CDR1 SGDLS, CDR2 YYNGEE. V shed 4 bases and J shed 0 bases, with 11 bases lying between them. The CDR3 reads CASSPRTSSYNEQFF. Here the CDR3 DNA reads TGTGCCAGCAGCCCACGAACCAGCTCCTACAATGAGCAGTTCTTC. Supplemented by reference TRBV9 and TRBJ2-1, the full variable domain reads DSGVTQTPKHLITATGQRVTLRCSPRSGDLSVYWYQQSLDQGLQFLIQYYNGEERAKGNILERFSAQQFPDLHSELNLSSLELGDSALYFCASSPRTSSYNEQFFGPGTRLTVL.

This chain connects TRBV5-5 to TRBJ2-3, with a tentative D call TRBD2 (6 bases). Germline values: CDR1 SGHKS, CDR2 YYEKEE (reference sequence). The CDR3 loop spans 16 amino acids. Trimming removed 3 bases at V and 1 base at J, with 15 bases between. CDR3 amino acids: CASSSWDFGGTDTQYF. The CDR3 DNA reads as TGTGCCAGCAGCTCTTGGGACTTCGGGGGCACAGATACGCAGTATTTT. The entire variable domain, with the rest obtained from reference TRBV5-5 and TRBJ2-3, is as follows: DAGVTQSPTHLIKTRGQQVTLRCSPISGHKSVSWYQQVLGQGPQFIFQYYEKEERGRGNFPDRFSARQFPNYSSELNVNALLLGDSALYLCASSSWDFGGTDTQYFGPGTRLTVL.

The chain carries TRBV4-1 and TRBJ2-5; a weak D match, TRBD1 (6 bases). Trimming pared 5 bases from V and 5 bases from J, leaving 12 bases between. There are 13 residues in the CDR3. Germline-derived CDR1 and CDR2 are MGHRA and YSYEKL. CDR3 sequence: CASSLQGGETQYF. The DNA for the CDR3 is TGCGCCAGCAGCTTACAGGGCGGGGAGACCCAGTACTTC.

V is TRBV19 and J is TRBJ1-2, with TRBD1 matching over 11 bases. Germline CDR1 LNHDA, CDR2 SQIVND (reference sequence). The CDR3 runs 13 residues. V shed 4 bases, J shed 8 bases, and the junction held 3 bases outside the gene matches. CDR3 nucleotide sequence: TGTGCCAGTAGTACGGACAGGGGGCGCGGCTACACCTTC. Its translation is CASSTDRGRGYTF.

The CDR3, as DNA: TGTGCCAGCAGCATAACCGGGGCAAGGGGGGATACGCAGTATTTT. Amino acid sequence: CASSITGARGDTQYF. This chain uses TRBV7-2 with TRBJ2-3, with TRBD1 as a possible D gene (6 bases). V was cut by 5 bases and J by 6 bases, with 18 bases left in between. In germline, CDR1 is SGHTA, CDR2 FQGNSA. The CDR3 is 15 amino acids.

This clone was recorded once. This chain joins TRBV6-2 or TRBV6-3 and TRBJ2-5, with 9 positions matching TRBD2. CDR1 MNHEY and CDR2 SVGEGT come from the germline V gene. The CDR3 has 19 residues. V shed 0 bases, J shed 7 bases, and the junction held 18 bases outside the gene matches. CDR3 region: CASSYSLTKLAGVGWTQYF. DNA for the CDR3: TGTGCCAGCAGTTACTCTCTCACCAAACTAGCGGGTGTAGGGTGGACCCAGTACTTC.